This T cell receptor beta chain derives from a study of shared clonotypes between healthy human individuals. The CDR3 is 14 amino acids. V was clipped by 1 base and J by 6 bases, with 12 bases between them. CDR1 and CDR2 (germline): SNHLY, FYNNEI. This clone was seen once. The antigen remains undetermined. Findings and limits, study-wide: The study generally estimated greater richness for naive than memory subsets.

Here immunoSEQ multiplex PCR was the method, and the copy in TCRdb shows in-frame clones only, minus some. The sample has around 750,000 clones, about 74% seen once. V gene TRBV2 combines with J gene TRBJ1-1; no clear D gene. Sequencing was done on a sample of memory CD4+ T cells sorted from blood. Noted subset: CD45RA-negative fraction. The sequence derives from a woman younger than 45 in good health. In DNA, the CDR3 is TGTGCCAGCAGTGAAGGGCAACGGGTCTCTGAAGCTTTCTTT. Encoded protein: CASSEGQRVSEAFF.